Sequencing of this T cell receptor (beta chain) was carried out in a study of shared T cell receptors in the human thymus. Data came from immunoSEQ multiplex PCR; TCRdb stores just in-frame clones and leaves some out. The data show about 380,000 clones, around 95% seen once. Unmatched junction bases numbered 9, after V lost 7 bases and J lost 3 bases. Germline loops: CDR1 MDHEN, CDR2 SYDVKM. CDR3 length equals 14 residues. This receptor was taken from a human donor. The rearrangement uses TRBV28 and TRBJ2-7; TRBD1 aligns across 7 bases. Specimen: thymocytes. The CDR3 loop reads CASNSGTESYEQYF. The CDR3 DNA reads TGTGCCAGCAATTCCGGGACAGAAAGCTACGAGCAGTACTTC.